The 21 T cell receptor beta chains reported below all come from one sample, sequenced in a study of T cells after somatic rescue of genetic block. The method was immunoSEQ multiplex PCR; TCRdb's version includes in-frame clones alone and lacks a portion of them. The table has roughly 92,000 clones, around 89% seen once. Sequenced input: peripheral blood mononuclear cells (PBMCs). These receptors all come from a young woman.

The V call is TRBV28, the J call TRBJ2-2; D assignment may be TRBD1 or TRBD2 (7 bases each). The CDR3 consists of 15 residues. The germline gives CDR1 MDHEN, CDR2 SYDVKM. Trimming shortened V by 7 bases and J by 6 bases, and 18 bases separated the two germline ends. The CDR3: CASTLFQGGSGELFF. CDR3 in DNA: TGTGCCAGCACCCTTTTTCAGGGGGGGTCCGGGGAGCTGTTTTTT. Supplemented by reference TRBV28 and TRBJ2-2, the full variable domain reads DVKVTQSSRYLVKRTGEKVFLECVQDMDHENMFWYRQDPGLGLRLIYFSYDVKMKEKGDIPEGYSVSREKKERFSLILESASTNQTSMYLCASTLFQGGSGELFFGEGSRLTVL.

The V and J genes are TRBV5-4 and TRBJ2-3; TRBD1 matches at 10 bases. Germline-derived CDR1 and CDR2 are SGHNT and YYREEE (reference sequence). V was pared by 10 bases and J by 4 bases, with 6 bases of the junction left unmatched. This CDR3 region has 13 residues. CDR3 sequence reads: CAGKGQGADTQYF. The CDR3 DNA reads TGTGCCGGTAAAGGACAGGGGGCAGATACGCAGTATTTT.

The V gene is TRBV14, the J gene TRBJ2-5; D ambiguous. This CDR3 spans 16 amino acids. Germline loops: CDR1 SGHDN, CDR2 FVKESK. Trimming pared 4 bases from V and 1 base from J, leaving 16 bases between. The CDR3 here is CASSPPGLGLQETQYF. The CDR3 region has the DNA TGTGCCAGCAGCCCCCCGGGCCTAGGGCTCCAAGAGACCCAGTACTTC.

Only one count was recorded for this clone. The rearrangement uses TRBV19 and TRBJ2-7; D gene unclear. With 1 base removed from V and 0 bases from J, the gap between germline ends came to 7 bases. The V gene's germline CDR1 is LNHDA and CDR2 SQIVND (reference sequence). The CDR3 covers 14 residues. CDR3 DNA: TGTGCCAGTAGTATAGCTAGGTCCTCCTACGAGCAGTACTTC. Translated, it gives CASSIARSSYEQYF. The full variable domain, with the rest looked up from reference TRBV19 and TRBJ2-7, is DGGITQSPKYLFRKEGQNVTLSCEQNLNHDAMYWYRQDPGQGLRLIYYSQIVNDFQKGDIAEGYSVSREKKESFPLTVTSAQKNPTAFYLCASSIARSSYEQYFGPGTRLTVT.

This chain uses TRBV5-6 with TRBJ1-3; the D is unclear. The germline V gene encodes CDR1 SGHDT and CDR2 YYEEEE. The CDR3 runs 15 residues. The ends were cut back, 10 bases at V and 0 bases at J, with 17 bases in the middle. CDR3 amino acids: CAFRDGSSSGNTIYF. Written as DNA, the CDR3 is TGTGCCTTCCGAGATGGCAGCTCCTCTGGAAACACCATATATTTT. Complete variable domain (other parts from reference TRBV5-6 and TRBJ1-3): DAGVTQSPTHLIKTRGQQVTLRCSPKSGHDTVSWYQQALGQGPQFIFQYYEEEERQRGNFPDRFSGHQFPNYSSELNVNALLLGDSALYLCAFRDGSSSGNTIYFGEGSWLTVV.

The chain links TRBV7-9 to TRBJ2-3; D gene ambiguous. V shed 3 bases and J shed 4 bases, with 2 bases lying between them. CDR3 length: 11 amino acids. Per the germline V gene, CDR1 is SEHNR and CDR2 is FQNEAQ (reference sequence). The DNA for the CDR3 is TGTGCCAGCAGCTTCGCAGATACGCAGTATTTT. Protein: CASSFADTQYF.

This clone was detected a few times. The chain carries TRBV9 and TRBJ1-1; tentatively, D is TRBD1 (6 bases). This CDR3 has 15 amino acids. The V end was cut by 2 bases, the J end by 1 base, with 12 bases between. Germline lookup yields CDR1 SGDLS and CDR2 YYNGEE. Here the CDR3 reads CASSVEGQANTEAFF. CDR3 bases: TGTGCCAGCAGCGTGGAGGGACAAGCGAACACTGAAGCTTTCTTT.

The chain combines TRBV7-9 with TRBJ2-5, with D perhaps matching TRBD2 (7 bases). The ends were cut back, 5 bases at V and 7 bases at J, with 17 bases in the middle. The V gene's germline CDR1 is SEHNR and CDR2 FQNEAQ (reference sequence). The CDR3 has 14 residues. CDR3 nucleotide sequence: TGTGCCAGCAGCGAAGGGGGGGCCTGGGTGACCCAGTACTTC. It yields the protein CASSEGGAWVTQYF.

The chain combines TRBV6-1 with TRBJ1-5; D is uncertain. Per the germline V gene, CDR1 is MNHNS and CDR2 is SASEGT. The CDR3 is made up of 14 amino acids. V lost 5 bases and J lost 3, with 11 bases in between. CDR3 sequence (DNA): TGTGCCAGCAGTCCCCGAACTTACAATCAGCCCCAGCATTTT. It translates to CASSPRTYNQPQHF.

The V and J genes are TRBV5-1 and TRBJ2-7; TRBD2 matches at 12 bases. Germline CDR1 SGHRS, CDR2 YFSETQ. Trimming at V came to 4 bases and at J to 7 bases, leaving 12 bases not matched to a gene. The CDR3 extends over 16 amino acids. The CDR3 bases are TGCGCCAGCAGCCCCACCCTAGCGGGAGGGCCGGGAGAGCAGTACTTC. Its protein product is CASSPTLAGGPGEQYF.

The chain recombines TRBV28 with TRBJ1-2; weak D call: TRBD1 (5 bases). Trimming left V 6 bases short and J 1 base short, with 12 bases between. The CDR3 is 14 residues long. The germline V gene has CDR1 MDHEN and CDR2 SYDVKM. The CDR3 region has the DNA TGTGCCAGCAGCCGCCGGGGGGGTAACTATGGCTACACCTTC. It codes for CASSRRGGNYGYTF.

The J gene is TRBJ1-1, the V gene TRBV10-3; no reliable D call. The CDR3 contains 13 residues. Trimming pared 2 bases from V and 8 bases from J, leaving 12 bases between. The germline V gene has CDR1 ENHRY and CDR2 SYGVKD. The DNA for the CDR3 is TGTGCCATCAGTGAGGGACCCGGGATAGAAGCTTTCTTT. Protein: CAISEGPGIEAFF.

This chain's CDR3 is CASSFTSGLQETQYF. The CDR3 DNA reads as TGTGCCAGCAGTTTTACTAGCGGCCTCCAAGAGACCCAGTACTTC. This chain connects TRBV6-5 to TRBJ2-5, with 8 bases that match TRBD2. Per the germline V gene, CDR1 is MNHEY and CDR2 is SVGAGI. The V segment lost 4 bases and the J segment 1 base; nucleotides outside the gene matches: 5. This CDR3 has 15 amino acids.

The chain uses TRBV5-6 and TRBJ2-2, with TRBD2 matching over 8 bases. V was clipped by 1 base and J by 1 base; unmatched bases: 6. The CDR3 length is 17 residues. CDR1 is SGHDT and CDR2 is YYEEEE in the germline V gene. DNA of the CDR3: TGTGCCAGCAGCTTGTGGACTAGCTACTTGAACACCGGGGAGCTGTTTTTT. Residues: CASSLWTSYLNTGELFF. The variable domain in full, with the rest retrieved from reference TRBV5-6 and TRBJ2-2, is DAGVTQSPTHLIKTRGQQVTLRCSPKSGHDTVSWYQQALGQGPQFIFQYYEEEERQRGNFPDRFSGHQFPNYSSELNVNALLLGDSALYLCASSLWTSYLNTGELFFGEGSRLTVL.

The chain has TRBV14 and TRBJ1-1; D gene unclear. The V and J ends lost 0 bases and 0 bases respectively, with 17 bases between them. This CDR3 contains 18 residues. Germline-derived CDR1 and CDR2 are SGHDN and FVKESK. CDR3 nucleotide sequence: TGTGCCAGCAGCCAAGAGGTGCAGGTGGCGGGGTTGAACACTGAAGCTTTCTTT. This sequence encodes CASSQEVQVAGLNTEAFF.

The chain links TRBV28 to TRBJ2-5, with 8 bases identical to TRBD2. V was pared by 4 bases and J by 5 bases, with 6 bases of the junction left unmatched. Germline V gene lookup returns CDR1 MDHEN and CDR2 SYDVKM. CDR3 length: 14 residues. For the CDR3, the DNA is TGTGCCAGCAGTTCCCCTCCGGGGGGGGAGACCCAGTACTTC. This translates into CASSSPPGGETQYF.

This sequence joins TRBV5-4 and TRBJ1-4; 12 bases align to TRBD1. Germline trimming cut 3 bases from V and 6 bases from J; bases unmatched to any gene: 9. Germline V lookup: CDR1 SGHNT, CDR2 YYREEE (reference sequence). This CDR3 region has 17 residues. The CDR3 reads CASSSPGQGAIDEKLFF. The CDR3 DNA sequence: TGTGCCAGCAGCTCCCCGGGACAGGGGGCGATAGATGAAAAACTGTTTTTT.

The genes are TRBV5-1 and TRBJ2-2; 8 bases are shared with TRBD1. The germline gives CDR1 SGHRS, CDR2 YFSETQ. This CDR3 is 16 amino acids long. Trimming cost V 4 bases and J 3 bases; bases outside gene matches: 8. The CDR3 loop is CASSQGQAGYTGELFF. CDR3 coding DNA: TGCGCCAGCAGCCAGGGACAGGCTGGATACACCGGGGAGCTGTTTTTT.

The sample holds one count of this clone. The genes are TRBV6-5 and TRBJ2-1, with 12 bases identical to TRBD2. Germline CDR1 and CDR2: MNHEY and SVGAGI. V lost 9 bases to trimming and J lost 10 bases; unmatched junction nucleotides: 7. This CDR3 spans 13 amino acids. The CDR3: CASRLAGVGEQFF. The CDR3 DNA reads TGTGCCAGTAGACTAGCGGGAGTGGGAGAGCAGTTCTTC.

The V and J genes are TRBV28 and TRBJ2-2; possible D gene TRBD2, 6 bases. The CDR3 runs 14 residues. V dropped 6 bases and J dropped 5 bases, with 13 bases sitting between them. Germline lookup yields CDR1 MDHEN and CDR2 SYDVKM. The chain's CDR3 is CASREGPSTGELFF. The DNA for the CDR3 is TGTGCCAGCAGGGAGGGACCTTCTACCGGGGAGCTGTTTTTT.

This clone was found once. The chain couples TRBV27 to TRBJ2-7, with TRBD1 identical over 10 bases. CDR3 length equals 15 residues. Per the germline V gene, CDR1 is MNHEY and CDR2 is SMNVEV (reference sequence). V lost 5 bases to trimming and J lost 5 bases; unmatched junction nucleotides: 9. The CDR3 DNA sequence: TGTGCCAGCAGTCTGTGGACAGGGGGAAATCACGAGCAGTACTTC. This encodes CASSLWTGGNHEQYF.